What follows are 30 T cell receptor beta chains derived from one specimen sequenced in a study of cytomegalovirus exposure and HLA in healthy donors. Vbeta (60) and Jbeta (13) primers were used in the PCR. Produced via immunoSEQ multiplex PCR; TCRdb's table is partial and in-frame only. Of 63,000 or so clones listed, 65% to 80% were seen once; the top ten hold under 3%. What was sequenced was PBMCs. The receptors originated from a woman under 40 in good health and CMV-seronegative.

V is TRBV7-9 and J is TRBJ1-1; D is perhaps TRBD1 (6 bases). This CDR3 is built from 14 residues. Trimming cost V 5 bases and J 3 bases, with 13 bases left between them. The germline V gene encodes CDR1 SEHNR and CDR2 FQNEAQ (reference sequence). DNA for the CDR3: TGTGCCAGCAGCCCTAGACAGGCACACACTGAAGCTTTCTTT. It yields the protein CASSPRQAHTEAFF.

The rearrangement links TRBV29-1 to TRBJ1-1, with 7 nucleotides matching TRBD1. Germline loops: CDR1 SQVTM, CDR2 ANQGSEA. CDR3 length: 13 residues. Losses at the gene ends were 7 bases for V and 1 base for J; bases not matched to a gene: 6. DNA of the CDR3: TGCAGCGCCCGGGACAGACCGAACACTGAAGCTTTCTTT. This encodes CSARDRPNTEAFF.

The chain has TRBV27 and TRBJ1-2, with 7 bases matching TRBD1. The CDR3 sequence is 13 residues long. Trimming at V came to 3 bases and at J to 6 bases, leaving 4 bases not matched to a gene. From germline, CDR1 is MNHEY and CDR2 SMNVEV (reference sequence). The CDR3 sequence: CASSFRGTDGYTF. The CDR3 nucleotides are TGTGCCAGCAGTTTCCGGGGGACAGATGGCTACACCTTC.

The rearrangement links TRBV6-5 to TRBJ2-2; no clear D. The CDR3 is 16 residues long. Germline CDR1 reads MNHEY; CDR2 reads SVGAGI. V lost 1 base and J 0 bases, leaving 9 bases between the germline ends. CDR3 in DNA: TGTGCCAGCAGTTACTTAGTCCTGTCGAACACCGGGGAGCTGTTTTTT. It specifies CASSYLVLSNTGELFF.

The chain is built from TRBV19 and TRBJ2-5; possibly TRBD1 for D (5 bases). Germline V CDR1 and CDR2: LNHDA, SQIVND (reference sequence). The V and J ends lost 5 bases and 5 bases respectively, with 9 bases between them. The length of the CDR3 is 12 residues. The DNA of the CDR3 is TGTGCCAGTAGTTCCCCAGGGGAGACCCAGTACTTC. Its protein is CASSSPGETQYF.

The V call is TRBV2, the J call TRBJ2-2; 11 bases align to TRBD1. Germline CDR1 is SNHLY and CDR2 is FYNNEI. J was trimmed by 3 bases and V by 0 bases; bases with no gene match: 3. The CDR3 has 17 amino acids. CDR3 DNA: TGTGCCAGCAGTGAAGCCGGACAGGGGGCTTACACCGGGGAGCTGTTTTTT. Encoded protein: CASSEAGQGAYTGELFF.

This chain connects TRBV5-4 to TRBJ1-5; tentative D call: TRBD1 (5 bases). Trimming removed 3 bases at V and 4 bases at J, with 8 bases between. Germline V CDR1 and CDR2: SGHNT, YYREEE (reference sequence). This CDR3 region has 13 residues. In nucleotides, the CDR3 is TGTGCCAGCAGCTCCGACAGAAATCAGCCCCAGCATTTT. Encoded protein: CASSSDRNQPQHF.

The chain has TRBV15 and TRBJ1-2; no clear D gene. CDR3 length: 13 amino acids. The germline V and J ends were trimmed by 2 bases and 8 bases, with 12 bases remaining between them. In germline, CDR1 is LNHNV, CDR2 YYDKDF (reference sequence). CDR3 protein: CATSRQDNGGYTF. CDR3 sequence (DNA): TGTGCCACCAGCAGACAGGATAACGGAGGCTACACCTTC.

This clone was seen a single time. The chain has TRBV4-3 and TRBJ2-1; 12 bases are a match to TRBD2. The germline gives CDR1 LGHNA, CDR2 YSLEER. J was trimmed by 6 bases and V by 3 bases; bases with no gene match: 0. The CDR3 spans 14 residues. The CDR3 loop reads CASSQGLAGNEQFF. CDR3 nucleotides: TGCGCCAGCAGCCAGGGACTAGCGGGCAATGAGCAGTTCTTC.

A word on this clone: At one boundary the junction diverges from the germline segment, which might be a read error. CDR3 in DNA: TGTGCCGGCAGCCCGAGGGGGGGGGCTGGCACCGGGGAGCTGTTTTTT. Amino acids: CAGSPRGGAGTGELFF. V and J are TRBV7-3 and TRBJ2-2; D possibly corresponds to TRBD2 (7 bases). The CDR3 runs 16 residues. Germline CDR1 and CDR2: SGHTA and FQGTGA. Combining the CDR3 with reference TRBV7-3 and TRBJ2-2 gives the whole variable domain GAGVSQTPSNKVTEKGKYVELRCDPISGHTALYWYRQSLGQGPEFLIYFQGTGAADDSGLPNDRFFAVRPEGSVSTLKIQRTERGDSAVYLCAGSPRGGAGTGELFFGEGSRLTVL.

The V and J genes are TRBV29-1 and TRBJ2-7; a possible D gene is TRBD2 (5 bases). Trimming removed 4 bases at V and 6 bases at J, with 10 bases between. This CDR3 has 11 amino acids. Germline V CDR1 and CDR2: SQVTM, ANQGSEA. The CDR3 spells CSVVEGSEQYV. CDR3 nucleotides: TGCAGCGTTGTCGAGGGATCCGAGCAGTACGTC.

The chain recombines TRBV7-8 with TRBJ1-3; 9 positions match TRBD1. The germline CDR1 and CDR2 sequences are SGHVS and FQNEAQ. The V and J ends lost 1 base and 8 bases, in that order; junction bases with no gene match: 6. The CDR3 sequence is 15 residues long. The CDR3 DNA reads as TGTGCCAGCAGCTTAGGGGGACAGGGTGGCTACACCATATATTTT. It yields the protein CASSLGGQGGYTIYF.

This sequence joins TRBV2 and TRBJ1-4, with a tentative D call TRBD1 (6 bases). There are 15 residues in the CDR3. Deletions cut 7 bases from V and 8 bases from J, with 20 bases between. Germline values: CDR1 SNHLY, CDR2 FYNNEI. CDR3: CASTPNEGGNEKLFF. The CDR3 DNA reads TGTGCCAGCACCCCAAACGAAGGGGGTAACGAAAAACTGTTTTTT.

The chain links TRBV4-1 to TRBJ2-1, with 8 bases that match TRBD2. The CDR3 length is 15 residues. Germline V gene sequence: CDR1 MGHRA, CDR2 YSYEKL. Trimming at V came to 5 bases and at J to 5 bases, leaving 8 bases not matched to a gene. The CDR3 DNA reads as TGCGCCAGCAGCTTCCGACTAGCGATCGACAATGAGCAGTTCTTC. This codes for CASSFRLAIDNEQFF.

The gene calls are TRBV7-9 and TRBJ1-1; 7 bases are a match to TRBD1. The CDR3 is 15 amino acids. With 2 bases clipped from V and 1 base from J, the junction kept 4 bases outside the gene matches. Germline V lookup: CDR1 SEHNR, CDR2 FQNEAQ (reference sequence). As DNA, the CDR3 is TGTGCCAGCAGCTTAACAGGGGATTGGAACACTGAAGCTTTCTTT. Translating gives CASSLTGDWNTEAFF.

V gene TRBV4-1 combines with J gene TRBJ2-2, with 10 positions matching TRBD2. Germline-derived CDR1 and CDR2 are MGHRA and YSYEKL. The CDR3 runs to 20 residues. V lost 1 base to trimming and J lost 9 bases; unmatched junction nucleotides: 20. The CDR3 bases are TGCGCCAGCAGCCAAGTAGGGGGGGCTGGGGCTAGCGGGAGAGCCAGGGAGCTGTTTTTT. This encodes CASSQVGGAGASGRARELFF.

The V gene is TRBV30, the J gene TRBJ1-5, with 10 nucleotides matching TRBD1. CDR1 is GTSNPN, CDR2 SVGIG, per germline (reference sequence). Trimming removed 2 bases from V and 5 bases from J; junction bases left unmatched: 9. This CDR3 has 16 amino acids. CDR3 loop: CAWSLKATGGYQPQHF. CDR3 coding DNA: TGTGCCTGGAGTCTTAAGGCGACAGGGGGCTATCAGCCCCAGCATTTT.

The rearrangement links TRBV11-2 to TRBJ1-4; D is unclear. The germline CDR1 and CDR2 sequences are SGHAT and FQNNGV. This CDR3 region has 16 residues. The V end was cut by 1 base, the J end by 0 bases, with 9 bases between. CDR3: CASSLGYGSTNEKLFF. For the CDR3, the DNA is TGTGCCAGCAGCTTAGGATACGGTTCAACTAATGAAAAACTGTTTTTT.

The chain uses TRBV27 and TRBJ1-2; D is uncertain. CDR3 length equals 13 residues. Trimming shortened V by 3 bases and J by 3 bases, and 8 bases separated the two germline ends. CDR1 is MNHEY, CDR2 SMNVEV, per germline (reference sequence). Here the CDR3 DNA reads TGTGCCAGCAGTTTCGCGGCGGACTATGGCTACACCTTC. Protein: CASSFAADYGYTF.

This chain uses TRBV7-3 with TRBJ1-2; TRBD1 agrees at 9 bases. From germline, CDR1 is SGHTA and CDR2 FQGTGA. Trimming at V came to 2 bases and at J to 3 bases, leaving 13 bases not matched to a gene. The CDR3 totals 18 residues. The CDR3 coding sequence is TGTGCCAGCAGCTTATCCGGAACTGGGGACAGGGTCTACTATGGCTACACCTTC. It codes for CASSLSGTGDRVYYGYTF. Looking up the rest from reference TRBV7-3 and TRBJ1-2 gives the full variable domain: GAGVSQTPSNKVTEKGKYVELRCDPISGHTALYWYRQSLGQGPEFLIYFQGTGAADDSGLPNDRFFAVRPEGSVSTLKIQRTERGDSAVYLCASSLSGTGDRVYYGYTFGSGTRLTVV.

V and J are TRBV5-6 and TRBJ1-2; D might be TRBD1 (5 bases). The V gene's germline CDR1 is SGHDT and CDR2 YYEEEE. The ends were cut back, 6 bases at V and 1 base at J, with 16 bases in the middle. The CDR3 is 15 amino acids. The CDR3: CASTAYGHNNYGYTF. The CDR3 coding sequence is TGTGCCAGCACAGCTTATGGACACAATAACTATGGCTACACCTTC.

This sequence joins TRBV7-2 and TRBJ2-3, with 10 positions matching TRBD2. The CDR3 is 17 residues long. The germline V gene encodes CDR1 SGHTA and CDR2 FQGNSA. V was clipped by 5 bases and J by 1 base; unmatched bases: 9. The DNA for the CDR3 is TGTGCCAGCAGCCCGAGACTAGCGGGTTGGGGCACAGATACGCAGTATTTT. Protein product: CASSPRLAGWGTDTQYF.

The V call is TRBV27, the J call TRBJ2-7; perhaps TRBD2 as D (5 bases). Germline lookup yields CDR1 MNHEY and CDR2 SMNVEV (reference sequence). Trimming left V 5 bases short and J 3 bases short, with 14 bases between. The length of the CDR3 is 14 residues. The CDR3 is CASSPRLGSYEQYV. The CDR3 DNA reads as TGTGCCAGCAGTCCCCGCCTTGGGAGCTACGAGCAGTACGTC.

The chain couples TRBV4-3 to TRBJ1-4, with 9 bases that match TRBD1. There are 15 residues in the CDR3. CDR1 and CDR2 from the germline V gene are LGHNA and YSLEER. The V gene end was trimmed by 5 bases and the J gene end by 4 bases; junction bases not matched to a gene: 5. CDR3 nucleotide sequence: TGCGCCAGCAGCTCAACGGGACAGGGTAATGAAAAACTGTTTTTT. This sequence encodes CASSSTGQGNEKLFF.

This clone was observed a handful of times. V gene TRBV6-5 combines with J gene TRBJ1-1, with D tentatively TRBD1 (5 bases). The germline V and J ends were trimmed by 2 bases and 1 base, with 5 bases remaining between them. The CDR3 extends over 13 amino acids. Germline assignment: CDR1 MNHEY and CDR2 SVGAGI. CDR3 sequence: CASSYRGNTEAFF. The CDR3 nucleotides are TGTGCCAGCAGTTACAGGGGGAACACTGAAGCTTTCTTT.

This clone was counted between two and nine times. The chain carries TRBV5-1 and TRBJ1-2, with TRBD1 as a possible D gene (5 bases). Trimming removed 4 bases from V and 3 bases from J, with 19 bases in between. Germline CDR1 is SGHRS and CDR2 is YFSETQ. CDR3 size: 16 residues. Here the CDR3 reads CASSRQPGDPDYGYTF. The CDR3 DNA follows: TGCGCCAGCAGCCGTCAACCGGGGGATCCTGACTATGGCTACACCTTC.

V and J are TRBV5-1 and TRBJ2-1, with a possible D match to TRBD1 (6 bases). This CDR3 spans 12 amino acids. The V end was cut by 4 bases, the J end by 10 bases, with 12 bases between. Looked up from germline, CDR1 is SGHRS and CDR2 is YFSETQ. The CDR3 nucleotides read TGCGCCAGCAGCCTGGGACATGTCGAGCAGTTCTTC. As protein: CASSLGHVEQFF.

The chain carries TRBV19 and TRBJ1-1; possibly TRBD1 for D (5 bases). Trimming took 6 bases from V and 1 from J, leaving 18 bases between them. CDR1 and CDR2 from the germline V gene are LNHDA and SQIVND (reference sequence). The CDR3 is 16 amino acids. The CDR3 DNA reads TGTGCCAGTAGACGGACAAGCAACCCTCAGAACACTGAAGCTTTCTTT. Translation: CASRRTSNPQNTEAFF.

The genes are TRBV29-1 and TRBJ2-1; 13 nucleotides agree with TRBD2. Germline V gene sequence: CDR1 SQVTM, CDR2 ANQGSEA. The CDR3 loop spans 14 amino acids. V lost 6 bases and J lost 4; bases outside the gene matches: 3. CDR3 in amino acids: CSVPGLAGYNEQFF. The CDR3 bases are TGCAGCGTCCCGGGACTAGCGGGGTACAATGAGCAGTTCTTC.

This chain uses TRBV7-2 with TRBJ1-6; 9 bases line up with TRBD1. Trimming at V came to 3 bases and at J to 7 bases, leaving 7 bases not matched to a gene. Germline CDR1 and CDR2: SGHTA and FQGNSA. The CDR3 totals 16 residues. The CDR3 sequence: CASSLQQGARNSPLHF. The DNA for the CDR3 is TGTGCCAGCAGCTTGCAACAGGGGGCGCGAAATTCACCCCTCCACTTT.